This entry lists 25 T cell receptor beta chains sequenced from one sample in a study of blood T cell repertoires in COVID-19. The repertoire was sequenced with immunoSEQ multiplex PCR; TCRdb's copy has only in-frame clones and lacks some. This table holds fewer than 250,000 clones, approximately 80% found once. The sample consisted of peripheral blood. Receptor source: a woman between 50 and 59 years old with acute or convalescent COVID-19.

CDR3 DNA: TGCAGTGTACAGGGTTTCTACGAGCAGTACTTC. It yields the protein CSVQGFYEQYF. The genes are TRBV20-1 and TRBJ2-7; maybe TRBD1 (6 bases). This CDR3 region has 11 residues. Germline CDR1 DFQATT, CDR2 SNEGSKA (reference sequence). V was cut by 7 bases and J by 3 bases, with 10 bases left in between.

This clone was detected a few times. The CDR3 region has the DNA TGCGCCAGCAAACTAGCGGGTAACAATGAGCAGTTCTTC. Encoded protein: CASKLAGNNEQFF. The rearrangement uses TRBV10-2 and TRBJ2-1, with 9 bases identical to TRBD2. Germline CDR1 WSHSY, CDR2 SAAADI. This CDR3 has 13 residues. Trimming cost V 7 bases and J 5 bases; bases outside gene matches: 3.

This clone appeared a single time. V and J are TRBV6-5 and TRBJ1-1; 7 positions agree with TRBD1. Germline trimming cut 6 bases from V and 3 bases from J; bases unmatched to any gene: 7. The CDR3 runs to 14 residues. From germline, CDR1 is MNHEY and CDR2 SVGAGI. This CDR3 reads CASRPTGDDTEAFF. The CDR3 bases are TGTGCCAGCAGGCCTACAGGGGACGACACTGAAGCTTTCTTT.

This chain connects TRBV2 to TRBJ2-6; D is possibly TRBD2 (6 bases). Trimming removed 3 bases from V and 2 bases from J, with 8 bases in between. In germline, CDR1 is SNHLY, CDR2 FYNNEI. CDR3 length: 15 residues. The CDR3 region is CASSEGGAGANVLTF. Written as DNA, the CDR3 is TGTGCCAGCAGTGAGGGGGGAGCTGGGGCCAACGTCCTGACTTTC.

This chain connects TRBV3-1 (or the pseudogene TRBV3-2) to TRBJ2-7; tentative D call: TRBD1 (5 bases). V gave up 3 bases and J gave up 5 bases, with 17 bases separating them. CDR1 is LGHDT, CDR2 YNNKEL, per germline (reference sequence). This CDR3 has 15 residues. The CDR3 region is CASSHQAQVLDEQYF. In DNA form, the CDR3 reads TGTGCCAGCAGCCACCAGGCACAGGTCCTGGACGAGCAGTACTTC.

This chain connects TRBV30 to TRBJ1-1; no firm D call. CDR1 is GTSNPN, CDR2 SVGIG, per germline (reference sequence). The CDR3 totals 12 residues. Trimming removed 5 bases from V and 0 bases from J, with 7 bases in between. The CDR3 DNA sequence: TGTGCCTGGGGGAGAATGAACACTGAAGCTTTCTTT. Its translation is CAWGRMNTEAFF.

This clone was counted a single time. This chain joins TRBV5-6 and TRBJ2-3; 10 nucleotides match TRBD1. Germline trimming cut 0 bases from V and 5 bases from J; bases unmatched to any gene: 3. Germline loops: CDR1 SGHDT, CDR2 YYEEEE. CDR3 length equals 15 residues. The CDR3 DNA sequence: TGTGCCAGCAGCTTGGTCGGACAGGGGGAAGATACGCAGTATTTT. The encoded protein is CASSLVGQGEDTQYF.

The chain joins TRBV6-5 to TRBJ2-7, with D maybe TRBD1 (6 bases). The V gene's germline CDR1 is MNHEY and CDR2 SVGAGI. CDR3 length: 13 amino acids. V was cut by 5 bases and J by 5 bases, with 13 bases left in between. The CDR3 here is CASSNYRADEQYF. In DNA, the CDR3 is TGTGCCAGCAGTAACTACAGGGCGGACGAGCAGTACTTC.

J is TRBJ2-3 and V is TRBV7-2; 10 nucleotides align to TRBD2. Trimming cost V 5 bases and J 0 bases; bases outside gene matches: 5. The CDR3 sequence is 16 residues long. CDR1 SGHTA and CDR2 FQGNSA come from the germline V gene. CDR3 nucleotide sequence: TGTGCCAGCAGCCTGGGACTAGCGCCCAGCACAGATACGCAGTATTTT. This gives the protein CASSLGLAPSTDTQYF. Full variable domain (rest looked up from reference TRBV7-2 and TRBJ2-3): GAGVSQSPSNKVTEKGKDVELRCDPISGHTALYWYRQSLGQGLEFLIYFQGNSAPDKSGLPSDRFSAERTGGSVSTLTIQRTQQEDSAVYLCASSLGLAPSTDTQYFGPGTRLTVL.

This clone has just a few counts. The chain employs TRBV6-5 and TRBJ1-2; 12 bases map to TRBD1. The trim removed 4 bases at V and 4 bases at J, leaving 4 bases unmatched. Germline values: CDR1 MNHEY, CDR2 SVGAGI. The CDR3 has 15 amino acids. CDR3 DNA sequence: TGTGCCAGCAGTTCCGGGACAGGGGGCCTCTATGGCTACACCTTC. Its translation is CASSSGTGGLYGYTF.

This chain connects TRBV2 to TRBJ2-2; no definite D call. The CDR3 loop spans 11 amino acids. The germline CDR1 and CDR2 sequences are SNHLY and FYNNEI. Trimming shortened V by 9 bases and J by 6 bases, and 8 bases separated the two germline ends. CDR3 amino acids: CASKNPGELFF. The CDR3, as DNA: TGTGCCAGTAAAAATCCCGGGGAGCTGTTTTTT.

In this sample, this clone turned up once. The rearrangement links TRBV25-1 to TRBJ1-2, with D perhaps matching TRBD1 (6 bases). Trimming stripped 5 bases from V and 7 bases from J, with 17 bases between. The CDR3 spans 14 residues. CDR1 is MGHDK and CDR2 is SYGVNS in the germline V gene. CDR3 DNA: TGTGCCAGCAGTTACTTTGGGGGGGCTAGTGGCTACACCTTC. Protein sequence: CASSYFGGASGYTF.

This sequence joins TRBV6-5 and TRBJ2-2; 7 bases align to TRBD2. The CDR3 is 15 residues long. From germline, CDR1 is MNHEY and CDR2 SVGAGI. V lost 8 bases, J lost 4 bases, and 10 bases stayed unmatched. This chain's CDR3 is CASVWEGRGTGELFF. The CDR3 bases are TGTGCCAGCGTGTGGGAGGGTCGAGGCACCGGGGAGCTGTTTTTT.

The rearrangement uses TRBV6-7 and TRBJ1-1; D remains unclear. TRBV6-7 is an open reading frame, and its role is uncertain. The CDR3 runs to 12 residues. V was shortened by 7 bases and J by 1 base, with 7 bases between the two germline ends. The CDR3 sequence: CASTRRNTEAFF. CDR3 DNA sequence: TGTGCCAGCACCCGGAGGAACACTGAAGCTTTCTTT.

This clone was found once. In DNA, the CDR3 is TGTGCCAGCACCAAACAGGGGATCTACGAGCAGTACTTC. This codes for CASTKQGIYEQYF. The genes are TRBV6-5 and TRBJ2-7, with 7 nucleotides matching TRBD1. The junction had 6 bases not matched to a gene; V was cut back by 7 bases and J by 3 bases. This CDR3 region has 13 residues. CDR1 is MNHEY and CDR2 is SVGAGI in the germline V gene.

J is TRBJ1-4 and V is TRBV5-4; 7 bases are shared with TRBD1. Germline values: CDR1 SGHNT, CDR2 YYREEE (reference sequence). The CDR3 consists of 16 residues. V was pared by 1 base and J by 4 bases, with 7 bases of the junction left unmatched. DNA of the CDR3: TGTGCCAGCAGCTTGACCACAGGGGATCTTAATGAAAAACTGTTTTTT. Amino acid sequence: CASSLTTGDLNEKLFF. Filled out from reference TRBV5-4 and TRBJ1-4, the complete variable domain reads ETGVTQSPTHLIKTRGQQVTLRCSSQSGHNTVSWYQQALGQGPQFIFQYYREEENGRGNFPPRFSGLQFPNYSSELNVNALELDDSALYLCASSLTTGDLNEKLFFGSGTQLSVL.

This rearrangement joins TRBV6-5 to TRBJ2-7, with TRBD1 matching 9 bases. Germline values: CDR1 MNHEY, CDR2 SVGAGI. The trim removed 7 bases at V and 0 bases at J, leaving 7 bases unmatched. This CDR3 comprises 15 residues. In nucleotides, the CDR3 is TGTGCCAGCAAAGGTAACAGGGGGCTCTCCTACGAGCAGTACTTC. The encoded protein is CASKGNRGLSYEQYF.

The chain employs TRBV5-4 and TRBJ1-3; weak D call: TRBD1 (5 bases). The CDR3 runs to 15 residues. The V gene's germline CDR1 is SGHNT and CDR2 YYREEE (reference sequence). V was pared by 2 bases and J by 2 bases, with 11 bases between. CDR3 residues: CASSFAGTAGNTIYF. DNA for the CDR3: TGTGCCAGCAGCTTTGCAGGGACTGCTGGAAACACCATATATTTT.

This chain links TRBV18 with TRBJ2-1; 8 nucleotides agree with TRBD2. CDR1 and CDR2 (germline): KGHSH, LQKENI. This CDR3 region has 14 residues. V lost 3 bases and J lost 10; bases outside the gene matches: 8. The CDR3 loop reads CASSPSGAGWEQFF. The CDR3 DNA reads as TGTGCCAGCTCACCTAGCGGGGCCGGGTGGGAGCAGTTCTTC.

This chain links TRBV11-2 with TRBJ2-1, with 7 bases matching TRBD2. The CDR3 has 12 amino acids. Per the germline V gene, CDR1 is SGHAT and CDR2 is FQNNGV. Trimming removed 7 bases from V and 10 bases from J; junction bases left unmatched: 7. CDR3 DNA sequence: TGTGCCAGCAACCTCGCGGGAGACGAGCAGTTCTTC. It specifies CASNLAGDEQFF.

This clone was found once. The CDR3 reads CASSKQAADTQYF. CDR3 nucleotides: TGTGCCAGTAGTAAACAGGCAGCAGATACGCAGTATTTT. This chain links TRBV19 with TRBJ2-3; D may be TRBD1 (5 bases). V lost 4 bases, J lost 4 bases, and 9 bases lay in between. The CDR3 has 13 residues. Germline-derived CDR1 and CDR2 are LNHDA and SQIVND (reference sequence).

J is TRBJ1-2 and V is TRBV7-9; D remains ambiguous. CDR3 length equals 13 residues. Germline CDR1 is SEHNR and CDR2 is FQNEAQ (reference sequence). V was trimmed by 4 bases and J by 2 bases, leaving 8 bases between them. The CDR3 DNA reads as TGTGCCAGCAGCTCTACACTAAACTATGGCTACACCTTC. Its translation is CASSSTLNYGYTF.

This chain uses TRBV7-9 with TRBJ2-1, with TRBD2 as a possible D gene (5 bases). The V end lost 3 bases, the J end lost 11 bases, and 8 bases lay between the germline ends. Germline V gene data show CDR1 as SEHNR and CDR2 as FQNEAQ (reference sequence). The CDR3 has 11 amino acids. CDR3 DNA sequence: TGTGCCAGCAGCTTCGAGACTAAGCAGTTCTTC. Translating gives CASSFETKQFF.

This chain connects TRBV2 to TRBJ2-1; 10 nucleotides align to TRBD2. CDR3 length equals 15 residues. In germline, CDR1 is SNHLY, CDR2 FYNNEI. The V gene end was trimmed by 6 bases and the J gene end by 10 bases; junction bases not matched to a gene: 12. The DNA for the CDR3 is TGTGCCAGCAGAAGAGCTAGCGGGGGTGCGAGAGAGCAGTTCTTC. Protein: CASRRASGGAREQFF.

V gene TRBV30 combines with J gene TRBJ2-7; TRBD1 matches at 10 bases. Germline values: CDR1 GTSNPN, CDR2 SVGIG (reference sequence). Trimming at V came to 3 bases and at J to 10 bases, leaving 12 bases not matched to a gene. There are 14 residues in the CDR3. The CDR3 DNA reads TGTGCCTGGAGGGGGACAGGGGCCCGTTCGGCCCAGTACTTC. It translates to CAWRGTGARSAQYF.